A single sample gave rise to the 18 T cell receptor beta chains below, sequenced in a study of sequential checkpoint blockade in melanoma. TCRdb keeps only in-frame clones here, not all; method: immunoSEQ multiplex PCR. The table has about 12,000 clones, about 26% seen once; the top ten hold roughly a fifth. Treatment indicated: randomized to nivolumab then ipilimumab (arm A) or the reverse (arm B). Source: tumor tissue (inferred from file names), taken from a patient given nivolumab and ipilimumab in sequence. The receptor set was obtained from a human donor with melanoma.

V is TRBV11-3 and J is TRBJ2-7; 9 bases align to TRBD1. J was trimmed by 1 base and V by 4 bases; bases with no gene match: 17. From germline, CDR1 is SGHNT and CDR2 YENEEA. The CDR3 length is 19 residues. The CDR3 DNA is TGTGCCAGCAGCTGTGTCCCGGGACAGGGACTCACGGCGTCCTACGAGCAGTACTTC. It translates to CASSCVPGQGLTASYEQYF.

This clone is judged medium-sized (0.01 to 0.1%). DNA for the CDR3: TGTGCCAGCCACAGCTCGGGCTCCTACGAGCAGTACGTC. Protein product: CASHSSGSYEQYV. This chain joins TRBV6-8 and TRBJ2-7; D is ambiguous. CDR1 is MNHGY and CDR2 is SAAAGT in the germline V gene. The CDR3 loop spans 13 amino acids. Trimming took 8 bases from V and 0 from J, leaving 11 bases between them.

Ten or more counts support this clone. A junction end diverges from the germline sequence, so it may reflect a read error. The chain links TRBV11-3 to TRBJ2-1, with D uncertain. The CDR3 consists of 15 residues. Germline CDR1 reads SGHNT; CDR2 reads YENEEA. Here the CDR3 DNA reads TGTGCTAGCAGCCAAGGGCTAGATAGTTACAATGAGCAGTTCTTC. Translation: CASSQGLDSYNEQFF.

This sequence joins TRBV29-1 and TRBJ1-1, with D perhaps TRBD1 (5 bases). The CDR3 sequence is 13 residues long. Germline lookup yields CDR1 SQVTM and CDR2 ANQGSEA. V dropped 7 bases and J dropped 2 bases, with 14 bases sitting between them. The CDR3 loop reads CSAHWTQNTEAFF. The CDR3 bases are TGCAGCGCCCACTGGACACAAAACACTGAAGCTTTCTTT.

This clone was found a few times. Sequence at one end of the junction differs from germline and may be a read error. This chain joins TRBV6-1 and TRBJ1-6, with a possible D match to TRBD1 (5 bases). Germline loops: CDR1 MNHNS, CDR2 SASEGT. The CDR3 is made up of 15 amino acids. The CDR3 spells CASSEVGTGNSPLHF. CDR3 coding DNA: TGTGCCAGCAGTGAAGTCGGGACGGGTAATTCCCCCCTCCACTTT.

The J gene is TRBJ1-1, the V gene TRBV10-1, with 7 bases fitting TRBD1. V gave up 8 bases and J gave up 9 bases; unmatched junction bases: 6. The germline V gene has CDR1 WNHNN and CDR2 SYGVQD (reference sequence). The CDR3 contains 11 residues. CDR3 in amino acids: CASGGTEKAFF. Written as DNA, the CDR3 is TGCGCCAGCGGAGGGACAGAGAAAGCTTTCTTT.

As DNA, the CDR3 is TGTGCCAGCAGTCTACTAGCGGGGCTGAACACCGGGGAGCTGTTTTTT. It is translated as CASSLLAGLNTGELFF. The V and J genes are TRBV6-8 and TRBJ2-2; 10 bases line up with TRBD2. The CDR3 runs 16 residues. The germline gives CDR1 MNHGY, CDR2 SAAAGT. Trimming at V came to 5 bases and at J to 1 base, leaving 4 bases not matched to a gene.

This chain connects TRBV29-1 to TRBJ1-2; no definite D call. The germline V gene has CDR1 SQVTM and CDR2 ANQGSEA. Between the trimmed V and J ends, which lost 4 bases and 4 bases, there was a span of 13 bases. The CDR3 is made up of 13 amino acids. For the CDR3, the DNA is TGCAGCGTTGCCCCGCCGGGCCGCTATGGCTACACCTTC. This sequence encodes CSVAPPGRYGYTF.

V gene TRBV19 combines with J gene TRBJ1-2, with TRBD1 matching 8 bases. This CDR3 region has 16 residues. V was clipped by 7 bases and J by 2 bases; unmatched bases: 12. Germline values: CDR1 LNHDA, CDR2 SQIVND (reference sequence). CDR3 DNA: TGTGCCAGTACCCAAGACGACAGGGGATGGAACTATGGCTACACCTTC. It is translated as CASTQDDRGWNYGYTF.

This clone has only a few counts. The chain couples TRBV11-3 to TRBJ1-4; weak D call: TRBD1 (6 bases). V lost 5 bases and J 8 bases, leaving 18 bases between the germline ends. CDR1 and CDR2 from the germline V gene are SGHNT and YENEEA. The CDR3 has 15 residues. CDR3 loop: CASSLRGVGNEKLFF. CDR3 nucleotides: TGTGCCAGCAGCCTAAGGGGGGTGGGTAACGAAAAACTGTTTTTT.

The table lists this clone with a few counts. The genes are TRBV15 and TRBJ2-2, with 8 bases that match TRBD1. CDR1 LNHNV and CDR2 YYDKDF come from the germline V gene (reference sequence). V lost 5 bases to trimming and J lost 3 bases; unmatched junction nucleotides: 5. The CDR3 extends over 15 amino acids. CDR3 in amino acids: CATSVYRGDTGELFF. CDR3 DNA: TGTGCCACCAGCGTCTACAGGGGGGACACCGGGGAGCTGTTTTTT.

The chain uses TRBV5-1 and TRBJ2-2; D call uncertain. The CDR3 consists of 14 residues. Germline V gives CDR1 SGHRS, CDR2 YFSETQ. V was shortened by 2 bases and J by 2 bases, with 7 bases between the two germline ends. The CDR3 nucleotides are TGCGCCAGCAGCTTTCGGTACAACACCGGGGAGCTGTTTTTT. Translating gives CASSFRYNTGELFF.

This chain links TRBV6-8 with TRBJ2-2; D might be TRBD1 or TRBD2, each matching 5 bases. Germline V lookup: CDR1 MNHGY, CDR2 SAAAGT. V was clipped by 2 bases and J by 2 bases, with 18 bases between them. This CDR3 has 18 residues. CDR3: CASSYTGGSGKNTGELFF. CDR3 nucleotides: TGTGCCAGCAGTTACACAGGCGGGTCAGGGAAAAACACCGGGGAGCTGTTTTTT.

This clone was seen at least ten times. The V gene is TRBV6-8, the J gene TRBJ1-1, with D tentatively TRBD1 (5 bases). The ends were cut back, 0 bases at V and 4 bases at J, with 15 bases in the middle. The CDR3 is 16 residues long. CDR1 is MNHGY, CDR2 SAAAGT, per germline. CDR3: CASSYSWGMGGTEAFF. CDR3 sequence (DNA): TGTGCCAGCAGTTACTCATGGGGGATGGGTGGCACTGAAGCTTTCTTT.

This clone was observed a handful of times. The chain is built from TRBV28 and TRBJ2-7; TRBD1 is a possible D gene (6 bases). The CDR3 has 15 amino acids. V was cut by 6 bases and J by 4 bases, with 19 bases left in between. Looked up from germline, CDR1 is MDHEN and CDR2 is SYDVKM. CDR3 bases: TGTGCCAGCAGGTACGGACAGCCTTTCCCTTACGAGCAGTACGTC. It translates to CASRYGQPFPYEQYV.

This clone was seen only a few times. J is TRBJ2-7 and V is TRBV23-1; TRBD1 aligns across 9 bases. TRBV23-1 is an ORF, and what it does is uncertain. This CDR3 is 13 amino acids long. Unmatched junction bases numbered 6, after V lost 6 bases and J lost 6 bases. CDR3 nucleotide sequence: TGCGCCAGCAGCGGGGGGACAGGGCCCGAGCAGTACTTC. This codes for CASSGGTGPEQYF.

The chain couples TRBV6-8 to TRBJ2-2, with 8 bases aligning to TRBD2. Unmatched junction bases numbered 21, after V lost 6 bases and J lost 12 bases. The CDR3 is 17 amino acids. Germline CDR1 MNHGY, CDR2 SAAAGT. The CDR3 bases are TGTGCCAGCAGCAACTCTTACGCGGGGGGAATGCGGGATAAGCTGTTTTTT. This codes for CASSNSYAGGMRDKLFF.

The V gene is TRBV15, the J gene TRBJ2-5; D remains unclear. The germline V gene encodes CDR1 LNHNV and CDR2 YYDKDF (reference sequence). V was cut by 2 bases and J by 5 bases, with 27 bases left in between. The length of the CDR3 is 19 residues. This chain's CDR3 is CATSRFRWTLEPKRETQYF. In DNA, the CDR3 is TGTGCCACCAGCAGATTTCGATGGACCCTCGAGCCCAAACGGGAGACCCAGTACTTC.